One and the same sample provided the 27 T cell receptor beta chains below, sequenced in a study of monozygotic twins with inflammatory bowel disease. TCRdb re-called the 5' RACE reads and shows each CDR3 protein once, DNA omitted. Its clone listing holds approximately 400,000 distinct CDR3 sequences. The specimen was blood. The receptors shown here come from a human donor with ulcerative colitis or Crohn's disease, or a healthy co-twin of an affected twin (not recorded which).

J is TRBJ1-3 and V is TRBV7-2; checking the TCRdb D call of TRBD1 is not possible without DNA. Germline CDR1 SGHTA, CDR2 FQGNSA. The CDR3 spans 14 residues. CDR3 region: CASSLDGGRNTIYF.

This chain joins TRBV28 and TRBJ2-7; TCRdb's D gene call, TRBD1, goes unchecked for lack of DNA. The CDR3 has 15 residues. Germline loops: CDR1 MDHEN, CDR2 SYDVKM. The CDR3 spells CASSQPGQGTHEQYF. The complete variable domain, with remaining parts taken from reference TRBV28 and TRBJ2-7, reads DVKVTQSSRYLVKRTGEKVFLECVQDMDHENMFWYRQDPGLGLRLIYFSYDVKMKEKGDIPEGYSVSREKKERFSLILESASTNQTSMYLCASSQPGQGTHEQYFGPGTRLTVT.

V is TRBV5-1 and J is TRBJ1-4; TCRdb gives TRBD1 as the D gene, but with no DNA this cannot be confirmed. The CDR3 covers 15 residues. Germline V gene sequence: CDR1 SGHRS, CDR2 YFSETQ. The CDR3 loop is CASSLSGTGDKKLFF.

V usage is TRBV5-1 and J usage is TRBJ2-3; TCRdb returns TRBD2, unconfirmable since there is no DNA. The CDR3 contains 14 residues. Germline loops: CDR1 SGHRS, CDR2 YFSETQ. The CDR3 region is CASRLAASTDTQYF.

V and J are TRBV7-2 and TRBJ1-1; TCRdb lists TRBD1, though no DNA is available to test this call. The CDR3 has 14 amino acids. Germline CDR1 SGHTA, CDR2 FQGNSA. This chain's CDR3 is CASSLTGLDTEAFF.

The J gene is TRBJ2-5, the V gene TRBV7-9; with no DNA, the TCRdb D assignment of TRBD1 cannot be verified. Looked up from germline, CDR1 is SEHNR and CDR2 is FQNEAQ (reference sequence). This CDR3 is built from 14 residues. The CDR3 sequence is CASSLRAGKETQYF.

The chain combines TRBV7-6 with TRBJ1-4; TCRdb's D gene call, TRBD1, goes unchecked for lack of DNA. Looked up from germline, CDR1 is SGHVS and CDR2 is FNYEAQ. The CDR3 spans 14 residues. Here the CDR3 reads CASSVGQGGSELFF.

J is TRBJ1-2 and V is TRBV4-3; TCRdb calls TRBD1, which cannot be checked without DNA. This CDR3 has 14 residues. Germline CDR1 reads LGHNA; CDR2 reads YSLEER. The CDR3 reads CASSHDRDSYGYTF.

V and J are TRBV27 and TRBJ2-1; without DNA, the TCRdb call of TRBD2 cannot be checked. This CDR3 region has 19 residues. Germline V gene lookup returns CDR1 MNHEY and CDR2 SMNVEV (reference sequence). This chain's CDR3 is CASSLATSGRASEYNEQFF.

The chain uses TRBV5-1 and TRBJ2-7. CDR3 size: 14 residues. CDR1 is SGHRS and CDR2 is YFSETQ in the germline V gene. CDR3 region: CASSSDRNSYEQYF.

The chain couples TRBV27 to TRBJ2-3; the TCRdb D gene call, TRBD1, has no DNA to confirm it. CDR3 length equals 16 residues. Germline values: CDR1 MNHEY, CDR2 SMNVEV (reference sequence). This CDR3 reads CASSSPRGGIPDTQYF.

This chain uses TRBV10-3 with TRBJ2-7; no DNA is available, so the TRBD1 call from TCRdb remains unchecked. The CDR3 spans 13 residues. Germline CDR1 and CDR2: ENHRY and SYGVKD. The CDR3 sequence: CAISEQGRDEQYF.

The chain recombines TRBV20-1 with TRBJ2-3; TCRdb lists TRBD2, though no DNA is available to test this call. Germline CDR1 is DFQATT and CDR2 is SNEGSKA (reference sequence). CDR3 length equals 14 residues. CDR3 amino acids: CSARAGAAADTQYF.

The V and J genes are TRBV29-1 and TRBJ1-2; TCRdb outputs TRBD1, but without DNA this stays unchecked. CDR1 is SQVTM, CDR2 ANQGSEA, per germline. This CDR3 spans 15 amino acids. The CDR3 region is CSVVQGTHLNYGYTF.

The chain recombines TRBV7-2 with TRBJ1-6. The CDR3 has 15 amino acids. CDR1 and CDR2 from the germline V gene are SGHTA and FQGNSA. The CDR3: CASSPQGQHNSPLHF.

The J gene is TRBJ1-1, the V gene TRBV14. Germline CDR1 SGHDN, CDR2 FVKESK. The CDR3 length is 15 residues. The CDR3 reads CASSFWTRGNTEAFF. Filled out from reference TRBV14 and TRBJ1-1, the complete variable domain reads EAGVTQFPSHSVIEKGQTVTLRCDPISGHDNLYWYRRVMGKEIKFLLHFVKESKQDESGMPNNRFLAERTGGTYSTLKVQPAELEDSGVYFCASSFWTRGNTEAFFGQGTRLTVV.

CDR3 sequence: CASTLFPYDREDTGELFF. The chain couples TRBV7-8 to TRBJ2-2; TCRdb lists TRBD1, though no DNA is available to test this call. The CDR3 runs to 18 residues. Germline V gene sequence: CDR1 SGHVS, CDR2 FQNEAQ.

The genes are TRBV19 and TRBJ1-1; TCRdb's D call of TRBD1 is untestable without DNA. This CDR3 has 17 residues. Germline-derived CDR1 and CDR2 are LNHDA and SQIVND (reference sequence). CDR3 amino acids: CASSTSGLTRRGTEAFF. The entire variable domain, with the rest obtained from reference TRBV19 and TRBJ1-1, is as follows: DGGITQSPKYLFRKEGQNVTLSCEQNLNHDAMYWYRQDPGQGLRLIYYSQIVNDFQKGDIAEGYSVSREKKESFPLTVTSAQKNPTAFYLCASSTSGLTRRGTEAFFGQGTRLTVV.

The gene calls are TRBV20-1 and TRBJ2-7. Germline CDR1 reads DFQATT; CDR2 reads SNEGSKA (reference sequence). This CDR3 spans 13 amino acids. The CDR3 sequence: CSAVETISYEQYF.

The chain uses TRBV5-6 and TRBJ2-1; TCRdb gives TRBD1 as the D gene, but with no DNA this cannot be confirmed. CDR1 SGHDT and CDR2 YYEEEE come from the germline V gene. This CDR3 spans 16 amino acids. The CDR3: CASRDWEQVGYNEQFF.

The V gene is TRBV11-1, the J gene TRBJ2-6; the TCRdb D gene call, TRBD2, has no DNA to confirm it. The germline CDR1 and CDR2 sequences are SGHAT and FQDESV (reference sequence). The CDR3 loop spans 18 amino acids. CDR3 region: CASSPGTSGSPGANVLTF.

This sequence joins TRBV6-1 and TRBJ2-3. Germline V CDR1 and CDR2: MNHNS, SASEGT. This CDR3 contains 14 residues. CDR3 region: CASSEFTSADTQYF.

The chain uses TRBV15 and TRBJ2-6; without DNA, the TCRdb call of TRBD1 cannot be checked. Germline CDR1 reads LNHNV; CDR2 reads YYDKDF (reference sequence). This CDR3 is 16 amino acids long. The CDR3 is CATSRVGGSGANVLTF.

CDR3 region: CASSLSHGDTEAFF. This rearrangement joins TRBV5-1 to TRBJ1-1. Looked up from germline, CDR1 is SGHRS and CDR2 is YFSETQ. The CDR3 is made up of 14 amino acids.

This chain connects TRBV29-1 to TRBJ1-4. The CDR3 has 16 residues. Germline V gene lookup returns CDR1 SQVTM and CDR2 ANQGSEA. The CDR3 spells CSVQLFEGSFDEKLFF.

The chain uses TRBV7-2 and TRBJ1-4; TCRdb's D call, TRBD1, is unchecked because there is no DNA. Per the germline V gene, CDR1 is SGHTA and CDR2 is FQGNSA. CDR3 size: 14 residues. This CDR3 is CASSPTPPGEKLFF.

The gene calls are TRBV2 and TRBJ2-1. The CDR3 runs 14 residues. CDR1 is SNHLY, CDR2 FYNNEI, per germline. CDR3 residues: CASSDAPTQNEQFF.